This section outlines one TCR beta chain sequence together with its context. The clone's antigen remains unknown. Base qualities are not provided; no much larger clone lies one nucleotide away. The sample's time point, from its label and the paper: baseline before first vaccination. The vaccinee samples were drawn from two UK trials, COV001 and COV002, one of which was a single-blind randomized controlled phase 2/3 trial testing AZD1222 (ChAdOx1 nCoV-19) in healthy adults. For TCRbeta chain sequencing, PBMC samples from trial participants were taken at day 0 and at day 28 after the second dose. The data derive from a study of T cell responses to AZD1222 COVID-19 vaccine (dated by TCRdb to the early 2020s). A note on the overall study: AZD1222 recipients with second doses at about 4 weeks or about 12 weeks were pooled, because spike-specific TCR depth and breadth did not differ between schedules. A total of 233 trial participants underwent TCR sequencing, of whom about 210 received two doses of AZD1222 and 26 received two doses of the MenACWY control vaccine. Trial participants were enrolled by age into subgroups of 18-55, 56-69 and 70-plus years, and about 150, 27 and 61 TCR-sequenced participants, respectively, were included in these subgroups. General study outcomes and caveats: Spike-specific TCR breadth and depth rose significantly after two AZD1222 doses compared with day 0 and with MenACWY recipients. Reportedly, close to half of the unique spike-specific TCRs recognized epitopes lying outside the regions that are mutated in the B.1.351 and B.1.1.7 variants. Participants were mostly white British, with more females than males. The authors suggested clonal diversity may have been underestimated. The vaccine-associated CD4 TCRs covered the entire spike protein, and the dominant responses fell in regions 160-218 and 743-854. The 56-69-year group was small, and its depth increase did not reach significance, likely because of low power. Conclusions about previously exposed vaccinees were limited because only six AZD1222 recipients were SARS-CoV-2 seropositive at baseline. Because no day 14 peak-response samples were available, the repertoires could be characterized only after the peak T cell response.

The CDR3 regions of human TCRbeta chains were analyzed by immunosequencing. The paper's data handling went like this. TCRs in the repertoires were compared against a reference library of SARS-CoV-2-specific TCRs that had been generated with the MIRA antigen-specificity platform. Breadth was defined as the fraction of unique TCRs that were SARS-CoV-2-associated, and depth was defined as the fraction of total T cells that were SARS-CoV-2-associated. Using the MIRA data, each spike-specific TCR was mapped to the spike region that the TCR reacts to and placed in a CD4 or CD8 class. Log10-transformed breadth and depth values were compared by one-way ANOVA with Sidak's multiple comparisons tests. The clones in this table, taken by TCRdb from immuneACCESS, are in-frame only. Not every clone is retained; where verified, under half of the shortfall comes from an unresolved V gene, and the cause of the rest is unknown. That table gives V, J and clone size, and the DNA gave D and trimming. The sample includes over 40,000 clones, with 75% to 85% observed a single time. Over 40% of the sample is taken by the ten largest.

The sequence came from an adult in good health. The sequenced sample was peripheral blood, obtained on day 0 of AZD1222 vaccination.

Here the CDR3 is given as CASSLKADLGNTEAFF. The DNA is as follows: TGTGCCAGCAGCTTAAAGGCGGACCTGGGGAACACTGAAGCTTTCTTT. Here the chain combines TRBV5-4 and TRBJ1-1; the D gene is unclear. V lost 2 bases and J lost 1 base; the stretch between them is 15 bases long. From cysteine to phenylalanine, the CDR3 is 16 amino acids long. The only DNA kept is the CDR3, 48 bases in frame from the first base. From the germline V gene (reference sequence), CDR1 is SGHNT and CDR2 is YYREEE. Supplemented by the reference TRBV5-4 and TRBJ1-1 proteins around the CDR3, the complete variable domain is ETGVTQSPTHLIKTRGQQVTLRCSSQSGHNTVSWYQQALGQGPQFIFQYYREEENGRGNFPPRFSGLQFPNYSSELNVNALELDDSALYLCASSLKADLGNTEAFFGQGTRLTVV.